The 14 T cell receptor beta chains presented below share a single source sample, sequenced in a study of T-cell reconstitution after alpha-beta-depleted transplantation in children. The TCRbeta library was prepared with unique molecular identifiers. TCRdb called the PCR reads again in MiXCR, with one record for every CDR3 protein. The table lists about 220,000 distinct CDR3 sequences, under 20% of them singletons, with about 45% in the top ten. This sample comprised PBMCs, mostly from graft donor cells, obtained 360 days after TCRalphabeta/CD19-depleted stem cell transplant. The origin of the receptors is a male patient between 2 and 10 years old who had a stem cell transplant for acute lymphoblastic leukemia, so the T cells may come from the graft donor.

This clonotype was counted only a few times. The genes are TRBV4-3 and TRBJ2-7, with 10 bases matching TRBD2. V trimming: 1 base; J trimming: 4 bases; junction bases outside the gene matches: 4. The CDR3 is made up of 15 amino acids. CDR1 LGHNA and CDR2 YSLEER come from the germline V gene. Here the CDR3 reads CASSQALAGDYEQYF. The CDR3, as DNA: TGCGCCAGCAGCCAAGCCCTAGCGGGGGATTACGAGCAGTACTTC.

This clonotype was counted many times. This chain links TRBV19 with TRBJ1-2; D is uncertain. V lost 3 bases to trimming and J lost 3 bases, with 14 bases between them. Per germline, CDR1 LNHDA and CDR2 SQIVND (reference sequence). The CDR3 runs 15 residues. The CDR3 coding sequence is TGTGCCAGTAGTATTATCTCCAGAACCTACTATGGCTACACCTTC. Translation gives CASSIISRTYYGYTF. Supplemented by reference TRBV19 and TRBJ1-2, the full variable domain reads DGGITQSPKYLFRKEGQNVTLSCEQNLNHDAMYWYRQDPGQGLRLIYYSQIVNDFQKGDIAEGYSVSREKKESFPLTVTSAQKNPTAFYLCASSIISRTYYGYTFGSGTRLTVV.

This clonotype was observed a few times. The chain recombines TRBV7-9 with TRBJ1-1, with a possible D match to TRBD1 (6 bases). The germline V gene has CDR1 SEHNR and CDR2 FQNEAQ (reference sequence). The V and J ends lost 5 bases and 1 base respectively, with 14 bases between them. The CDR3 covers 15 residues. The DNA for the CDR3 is TGTGCCAGCAGCCCCTATGCAGGGGCGAACACTGAAGCTTTCTTT. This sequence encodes CASSPYAGANTEAFF.

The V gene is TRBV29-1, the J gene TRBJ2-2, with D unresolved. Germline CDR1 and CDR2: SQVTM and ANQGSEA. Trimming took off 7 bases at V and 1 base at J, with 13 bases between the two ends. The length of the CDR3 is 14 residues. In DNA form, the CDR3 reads TGCAGCGGACGGACGGCCCAGAACACCGGGGAGCTGTTTTTT. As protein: CSGRTAQNTGELFF.

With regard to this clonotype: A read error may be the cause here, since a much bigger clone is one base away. CDR3 sequence reads: CASRLERSSYNEQFF. DNA of the CDR3: TGCGCCAGCAGGTTGGAGAGGAGCTCCTACAATGAGCAGTTCTTC. V gene TRBV10-2 combines with J gene TRBJ2-1; D is unclear. V shed 6 bases and J shed 0 bases, with 12 bases lying between them. The CDR3 loop spans 15 amino acids. The germline CDR1 and CDR2 sequences are WSHSY and SAAADI.

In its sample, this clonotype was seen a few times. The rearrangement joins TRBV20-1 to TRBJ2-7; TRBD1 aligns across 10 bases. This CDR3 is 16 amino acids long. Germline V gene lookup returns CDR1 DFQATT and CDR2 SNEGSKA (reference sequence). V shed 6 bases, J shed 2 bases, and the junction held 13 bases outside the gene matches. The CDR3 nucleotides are TGCAGTGCCGGTGTATGGACAGGGGGTATTACCTACGAGCAGTACTTC. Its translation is CSAGVWTGGITYEQYF.

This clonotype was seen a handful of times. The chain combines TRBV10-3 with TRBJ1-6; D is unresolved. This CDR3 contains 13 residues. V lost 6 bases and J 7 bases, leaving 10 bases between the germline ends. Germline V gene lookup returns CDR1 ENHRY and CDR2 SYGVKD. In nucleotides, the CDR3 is TGTGCCATCAGCGATACGGGGAATTCACCCCTCCACTTT. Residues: CAISDTGNSPLHF.

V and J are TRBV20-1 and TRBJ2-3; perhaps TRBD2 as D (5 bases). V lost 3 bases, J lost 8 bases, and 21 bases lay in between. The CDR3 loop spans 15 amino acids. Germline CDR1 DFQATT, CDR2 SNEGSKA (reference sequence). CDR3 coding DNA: TGCAGTGCTAGGGAGAGTAGCGCTCCTTCTGTTACGCAGTATTTT. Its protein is CSARESSAPSVTQYF.

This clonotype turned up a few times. The CDR3 sequence: CASSWTGVQNTEAFF. The DNA of the CDR3 is TGTGCCAGCAGCTGGACAGGGGTTCAGAACACTGAAGCTTTCTTT. The chain joins TRBV12-3 or TRBV12-4 to TRBJ1-1; 9 bases fit TRBD1. V was pared by 6 bases and J by 1 base, with 6 bases of the junction left unmatched. The CDR3 loop spans 15 amino acids.

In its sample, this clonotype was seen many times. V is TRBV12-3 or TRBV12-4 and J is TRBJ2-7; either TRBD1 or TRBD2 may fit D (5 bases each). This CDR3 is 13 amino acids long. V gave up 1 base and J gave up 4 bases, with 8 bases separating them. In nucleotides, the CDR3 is TGTGCCAGCAGTTTAGGGGACGTTTACGAGCAGTACTTC. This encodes CASSLGDVYEQYF.

The CDR3 region has the DNA TGTGCCAGCAGCTTAGGACTAAGTCATGAGCAGTTCTTC. Amino acid sequence: CASSLGLSHEQFF. This sequence joins TRBV11-3 and TRBJ2-1, with D maybe TRBD2 (5 bases). Between the trimmed V and J ends, which lost 1 base and 8 bases, there was a span of 9 bases. Germline V CDR1 and CDR2: SGHNT, YENEEA. The CDR3 covers 13 residues.

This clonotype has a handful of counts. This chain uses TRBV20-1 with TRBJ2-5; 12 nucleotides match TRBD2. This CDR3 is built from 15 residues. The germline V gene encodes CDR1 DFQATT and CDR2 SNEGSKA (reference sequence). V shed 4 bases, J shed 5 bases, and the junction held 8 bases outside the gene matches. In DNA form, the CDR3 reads TGCAGTGCTACCAAGACTAGCGGGGGCGGTGAGACCCAGTACTTC. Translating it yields CSATKTSGGGETQYF.

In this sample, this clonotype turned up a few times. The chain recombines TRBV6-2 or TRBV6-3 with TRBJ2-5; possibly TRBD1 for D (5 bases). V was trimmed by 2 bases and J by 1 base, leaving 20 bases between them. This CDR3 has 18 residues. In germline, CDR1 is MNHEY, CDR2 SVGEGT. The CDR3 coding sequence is TGTGCCAGCAGTTACCGGATTAGACCTACTGGGGCCCAAGAGACCCAGTACTTC. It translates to CASSYRIRPTGAQETQYF.

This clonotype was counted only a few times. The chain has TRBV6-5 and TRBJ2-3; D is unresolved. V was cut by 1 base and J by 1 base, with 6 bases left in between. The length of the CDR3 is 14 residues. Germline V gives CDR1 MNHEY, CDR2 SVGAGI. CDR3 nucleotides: TGTGCCAGCAGTTACTTTGGGGGCACAGATACGCAGTATTTT. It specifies CASSYFGGTDTQYF.